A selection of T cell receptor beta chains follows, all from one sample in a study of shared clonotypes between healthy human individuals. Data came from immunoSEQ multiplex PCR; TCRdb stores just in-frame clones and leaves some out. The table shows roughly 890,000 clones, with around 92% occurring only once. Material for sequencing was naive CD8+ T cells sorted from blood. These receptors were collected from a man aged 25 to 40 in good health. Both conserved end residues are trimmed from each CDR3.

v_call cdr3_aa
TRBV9 ASRLGTGLGEQF
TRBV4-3 ASSQEAFGSGTYEQY
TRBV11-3 ASSPGTGASEQY
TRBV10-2 ASKDSPTEAF
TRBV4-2 ASSQDLLAGRPS
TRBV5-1 ASSVGGGISYEQY
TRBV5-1 ASSVGLLALAKNIQY
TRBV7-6 ASSLGTGKKGEQY
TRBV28 ASSPTMTGEQY
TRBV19 ASSIGDSRPDTQY